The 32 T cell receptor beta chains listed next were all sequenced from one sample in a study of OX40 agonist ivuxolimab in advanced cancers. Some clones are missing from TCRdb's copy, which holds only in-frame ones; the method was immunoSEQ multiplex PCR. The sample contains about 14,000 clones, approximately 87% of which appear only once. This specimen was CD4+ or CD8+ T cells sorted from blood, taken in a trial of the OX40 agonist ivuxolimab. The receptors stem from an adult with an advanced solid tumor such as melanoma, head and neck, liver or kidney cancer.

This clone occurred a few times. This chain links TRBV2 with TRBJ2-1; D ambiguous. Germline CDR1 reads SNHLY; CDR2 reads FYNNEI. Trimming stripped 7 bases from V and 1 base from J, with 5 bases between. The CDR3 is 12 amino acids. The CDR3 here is CASTESYNEQFF. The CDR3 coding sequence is TGTGCCAGCACGGAGTCCTACAATGAGCAGTTCTTC.

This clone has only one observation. The CDR3 bases are TGTGCCGCTTTACGAGCAGGGGTCCAGGAGACCCAGTACTTC. Translation gives CAALRAGVQETQYF. V is TRBV30 and J is TRBJ2-5; D might be TRBD1 (6 bases). The V and J ends lost 8 bases and 5 bases respectively, with 21 bases between them. CDR3 length: 14 residues. Germline CDR1 is GTSNPN and CDR2 is SVGIG (reference sequence).

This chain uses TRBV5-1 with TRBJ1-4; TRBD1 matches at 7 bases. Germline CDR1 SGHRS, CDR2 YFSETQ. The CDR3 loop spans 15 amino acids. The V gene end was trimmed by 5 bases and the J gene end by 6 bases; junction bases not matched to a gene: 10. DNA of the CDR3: TGCGCCAGCAGATTCGGGACAGCTCCTGATGAAAAACTGTTTTTT. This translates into CASRFGTAPDEKLFF.

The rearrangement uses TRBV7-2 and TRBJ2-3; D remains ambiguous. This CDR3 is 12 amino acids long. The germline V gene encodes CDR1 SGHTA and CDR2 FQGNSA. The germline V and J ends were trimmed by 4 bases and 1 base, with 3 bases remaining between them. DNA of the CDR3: TGTGCCAGCAGCTCCCGCACAGATACGCAGTATTTT. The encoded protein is CASSSRTDTQYF. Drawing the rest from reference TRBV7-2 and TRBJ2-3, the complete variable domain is GAGVSQSPSNKVTEKGKDVELRCDPISGHTALYWYRQSLGQGLEFLIYFQGNSAPDKSGLPSDRFSAERTGGSVSTLTIQRTQQEDSAVYLCASSSRTDTQYFGPGTRLTVL.

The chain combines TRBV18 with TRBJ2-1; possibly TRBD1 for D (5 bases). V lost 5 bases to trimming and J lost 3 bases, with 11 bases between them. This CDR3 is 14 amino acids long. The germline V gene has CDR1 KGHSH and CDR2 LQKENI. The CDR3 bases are TGTGCCAGCTCAAAAGTCGACAGCTACAATGAGCAGTTCTTC. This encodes CASSKVDSYNEQFF.

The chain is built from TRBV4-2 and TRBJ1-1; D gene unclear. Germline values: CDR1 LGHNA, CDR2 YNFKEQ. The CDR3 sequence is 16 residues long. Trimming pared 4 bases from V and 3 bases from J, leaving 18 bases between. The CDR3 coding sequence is TGTGCCAGCAGCCCCGAGGATGGGCCGGAGGACACTGAAGCTTTCTTT. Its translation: CASSPEDGPEDTEAFF.

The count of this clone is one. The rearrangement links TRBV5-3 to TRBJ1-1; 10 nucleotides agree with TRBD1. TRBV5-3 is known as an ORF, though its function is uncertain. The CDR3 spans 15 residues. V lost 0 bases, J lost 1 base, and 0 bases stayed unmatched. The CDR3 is CARSLGTGGNTEAFF. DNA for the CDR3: TGTGCCAGAAGCTTGGGGACAGGGGGGAACACTGAAGCTTTCTTT.

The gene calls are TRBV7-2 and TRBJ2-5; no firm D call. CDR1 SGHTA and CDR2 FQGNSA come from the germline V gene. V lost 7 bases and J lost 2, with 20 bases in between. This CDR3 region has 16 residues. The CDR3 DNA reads TGTGCCAGCACCAAAGAGCCCGGCAAACGGCAAGAGACCCAGTACTTC. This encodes CASTKEPGKRQETQYF.

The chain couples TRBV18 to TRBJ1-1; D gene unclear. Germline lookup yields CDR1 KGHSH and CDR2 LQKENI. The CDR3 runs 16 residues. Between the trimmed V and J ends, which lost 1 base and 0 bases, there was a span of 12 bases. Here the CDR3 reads CASSPQGSGMNTEAFF. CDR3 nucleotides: TGTGCCAGCTCACCACAGGGATCAGGAATGAACACTGAAGCTTTCTTT.

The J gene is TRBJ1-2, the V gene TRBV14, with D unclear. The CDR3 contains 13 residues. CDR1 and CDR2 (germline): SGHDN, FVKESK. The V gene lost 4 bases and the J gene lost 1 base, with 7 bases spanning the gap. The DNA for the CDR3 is TGTGCCAGCAGCCTGAGGCGTAACTATGGCTACACCTTC. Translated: CASSLRRNYGYTF.

The CDR3 DNA follows: TGTGCCAGCAGCTTAGGGACTCCGATAGGTGGGCAGTTCTTC. It encodes CASSLGTPIGGQFF. The chain is built from TRBV7-9 and TRBJ2-1; TRBD2 might be the D (5 bases). The CDR3 is 14 residues long. V was pared by 1 base and J by 12 bases, with 16 bases between. From germline, CDR1 is SEHNR and CDR2 FQNEAQ (reference sequence).

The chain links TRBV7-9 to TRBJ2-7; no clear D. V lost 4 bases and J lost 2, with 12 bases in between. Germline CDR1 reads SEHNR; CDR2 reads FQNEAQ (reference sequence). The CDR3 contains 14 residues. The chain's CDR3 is CASSSWILPYEQYF. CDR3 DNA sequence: TGTGCCAGCAGCTCGTGGATCTTACCCTACGAGCAGTACTTC.

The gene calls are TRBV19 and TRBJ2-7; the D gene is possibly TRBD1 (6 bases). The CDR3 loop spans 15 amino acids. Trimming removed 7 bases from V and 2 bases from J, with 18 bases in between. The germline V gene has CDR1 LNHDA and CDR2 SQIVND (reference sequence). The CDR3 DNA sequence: TGTGCCAGTACCCCAGCGGTAGGGGGAACCTACGAGCAGTACTTC. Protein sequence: CASTPAVGGTYEQYF.

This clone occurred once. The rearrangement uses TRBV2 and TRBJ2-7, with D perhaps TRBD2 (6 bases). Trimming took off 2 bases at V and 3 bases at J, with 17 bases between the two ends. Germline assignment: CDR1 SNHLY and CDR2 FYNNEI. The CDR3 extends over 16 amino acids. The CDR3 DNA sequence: TGTGCCAGCAGTGAAATTGGGGGGTCTCGGAACTACGAGCAGTACTTC. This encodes CASSEIGGSRNYEQYF.

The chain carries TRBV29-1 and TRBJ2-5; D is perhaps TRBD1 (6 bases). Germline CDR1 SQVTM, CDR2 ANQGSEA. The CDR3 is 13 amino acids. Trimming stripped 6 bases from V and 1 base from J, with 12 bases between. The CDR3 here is CSVQGQLQETQYF. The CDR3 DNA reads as TGCAGCGTGCAAGGACAGCTCCAAGAGACCCAGTACTTC.

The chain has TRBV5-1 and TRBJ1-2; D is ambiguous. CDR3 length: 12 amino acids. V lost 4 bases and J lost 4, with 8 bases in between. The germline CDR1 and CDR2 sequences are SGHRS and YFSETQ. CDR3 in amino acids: CASSSGAYGYTF. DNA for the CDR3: TGCGCCAGCAGCAGCGGTGCCTATGGCTACACCTTC.

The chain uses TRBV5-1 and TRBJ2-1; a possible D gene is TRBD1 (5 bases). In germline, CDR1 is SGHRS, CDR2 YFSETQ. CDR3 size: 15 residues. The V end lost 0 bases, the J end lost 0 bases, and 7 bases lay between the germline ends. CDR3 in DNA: TGCGCCAGCAGCTTGGGCCAGGGCTCCTACAATGAGCAGTTCTTC. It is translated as CASSLGQGSYNEQFF.

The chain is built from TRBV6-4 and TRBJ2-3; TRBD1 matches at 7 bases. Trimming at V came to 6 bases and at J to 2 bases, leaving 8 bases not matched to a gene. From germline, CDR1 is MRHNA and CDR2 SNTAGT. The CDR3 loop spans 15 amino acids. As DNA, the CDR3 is TGTGCCAGCAGAAAGTGGGACAGTCTCACAGATACGCAGTATTTT. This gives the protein CASRKWDSLTDTQYF.

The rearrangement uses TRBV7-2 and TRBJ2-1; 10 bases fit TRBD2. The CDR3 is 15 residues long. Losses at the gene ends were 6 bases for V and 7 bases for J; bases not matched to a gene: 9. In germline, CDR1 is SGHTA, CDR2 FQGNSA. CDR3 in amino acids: CASRKERGGVNEQFF. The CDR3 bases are TGTGCCAGCAGGAAGGAGCGGGGGGGCGTAAATGAGCAGTTCTTC.

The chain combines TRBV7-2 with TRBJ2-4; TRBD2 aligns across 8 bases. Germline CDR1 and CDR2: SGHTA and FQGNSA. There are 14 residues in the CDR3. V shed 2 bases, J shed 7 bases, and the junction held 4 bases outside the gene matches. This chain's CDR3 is CASSLNGGANIQYF. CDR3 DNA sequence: TGTGCCAGCAGCTTAAACGGGGGGGCCAACATTCAGTACTTC.

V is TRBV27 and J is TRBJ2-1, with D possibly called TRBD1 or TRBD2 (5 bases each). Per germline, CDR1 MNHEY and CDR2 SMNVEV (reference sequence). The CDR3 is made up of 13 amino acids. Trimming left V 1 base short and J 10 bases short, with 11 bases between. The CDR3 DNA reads TGTGCCAGCAGTTTATGGGGGATCAACGAGCAGTTCTTC. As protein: CASSLWGINEQFF.

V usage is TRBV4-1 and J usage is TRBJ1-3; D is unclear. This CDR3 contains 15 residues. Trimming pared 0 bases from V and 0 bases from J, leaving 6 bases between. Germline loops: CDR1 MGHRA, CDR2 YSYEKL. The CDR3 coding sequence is TGCGCCAGCAGCCAAGAGGCAGGCTCTGGAAACACCATATATTTT. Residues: CASSQEAGSGNTIYF.

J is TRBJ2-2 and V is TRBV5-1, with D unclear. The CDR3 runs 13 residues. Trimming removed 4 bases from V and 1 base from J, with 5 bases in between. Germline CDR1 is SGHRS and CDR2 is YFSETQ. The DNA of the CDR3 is TGCGCCAGCAGCCCGGAGAACACCGGGGAGCTGTTTTTT. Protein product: CASSPENTGELFF.

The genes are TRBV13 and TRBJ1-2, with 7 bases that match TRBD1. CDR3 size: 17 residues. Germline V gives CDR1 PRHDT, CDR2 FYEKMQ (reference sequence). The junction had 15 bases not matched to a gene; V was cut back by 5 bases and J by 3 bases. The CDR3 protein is CASSPRTAQGNDYGYTF. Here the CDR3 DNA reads TGTGCCAGCAGCCCGCGCACCGCACAGGGGAACGACTATGGCTACACCTTC.

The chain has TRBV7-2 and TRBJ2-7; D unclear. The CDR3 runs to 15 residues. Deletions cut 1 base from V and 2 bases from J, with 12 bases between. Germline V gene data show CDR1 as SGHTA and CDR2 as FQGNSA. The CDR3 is CASSLESSSTYEQYF. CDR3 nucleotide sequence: TGTGCCAGCAGCTTAGAGTCATCCTCAACCTACGAGCAGTACTTC.

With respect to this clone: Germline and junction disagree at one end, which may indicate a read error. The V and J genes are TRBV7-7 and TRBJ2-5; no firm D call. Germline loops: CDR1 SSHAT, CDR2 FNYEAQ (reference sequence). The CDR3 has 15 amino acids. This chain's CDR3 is CASSLILGGQETQYF. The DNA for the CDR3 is TGTGCTAGCAGCTTAATTTTGGGTGGCCAAGAGACCCAGTACTTC.

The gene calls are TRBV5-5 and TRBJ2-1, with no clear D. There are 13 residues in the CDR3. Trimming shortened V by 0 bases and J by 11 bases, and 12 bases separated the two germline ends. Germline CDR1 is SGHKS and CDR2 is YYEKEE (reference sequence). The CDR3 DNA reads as TGTGCCAGCAGCTTGGATAGGTCAGTTAAGCAGTTCTTC. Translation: CASSLDRSVKQFF.

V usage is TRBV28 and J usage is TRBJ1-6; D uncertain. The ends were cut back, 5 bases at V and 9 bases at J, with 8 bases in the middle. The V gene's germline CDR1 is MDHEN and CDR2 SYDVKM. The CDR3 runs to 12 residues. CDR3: CASSTPISPLHF. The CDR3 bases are TGTGCCAGCAGTACCCCAATTTCACCCCTCCACTTT.

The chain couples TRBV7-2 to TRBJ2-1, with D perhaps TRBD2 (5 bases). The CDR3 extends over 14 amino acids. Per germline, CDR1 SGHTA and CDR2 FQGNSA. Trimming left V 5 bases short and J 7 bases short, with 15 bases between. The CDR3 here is CASSPAVQRNEQFF. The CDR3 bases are TGTGCCAGCAGCCCAGCGGTTCAGAGGAATGAGCAGTTCTTC. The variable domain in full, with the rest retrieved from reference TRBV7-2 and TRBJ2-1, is GAGVSQSPSNKVTEKGKDVELRCDPISGHTALYWYRQSLGQGLEFLIYFQGNSAPDKSGLPSDRFSAERTGGSVSTLTIQRTQQEDSAVYLCASSPAVQRNEQFFGPGTRLTVL.

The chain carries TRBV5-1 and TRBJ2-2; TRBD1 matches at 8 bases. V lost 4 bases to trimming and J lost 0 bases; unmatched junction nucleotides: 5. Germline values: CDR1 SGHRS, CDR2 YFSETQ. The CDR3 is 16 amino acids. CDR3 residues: CASSPGQASNTGELFF. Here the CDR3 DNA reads TGCGCCAGCAGCCCGGGACAGGCGTCGAACACCGGGGAGCTGTTTTTT. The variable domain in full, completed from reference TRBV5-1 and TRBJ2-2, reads KAGVTQTPRYLIKTRGQQVTLSCSPISGHRSVSWYQQTPGQGLQFLFEYFSETQRNKGNFPGRFSGRQFSNSRSEMNVSTLELGDSALYLCASSPGQASNTGELFFGEGSRLTVL.

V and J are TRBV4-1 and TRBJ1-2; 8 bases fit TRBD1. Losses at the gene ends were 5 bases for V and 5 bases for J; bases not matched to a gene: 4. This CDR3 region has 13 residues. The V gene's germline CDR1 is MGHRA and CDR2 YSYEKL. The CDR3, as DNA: TGCGCCAGCAGCTCGGACAGGGAATATGGCTACACCTTC. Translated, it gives CASSSDREYGYTF.

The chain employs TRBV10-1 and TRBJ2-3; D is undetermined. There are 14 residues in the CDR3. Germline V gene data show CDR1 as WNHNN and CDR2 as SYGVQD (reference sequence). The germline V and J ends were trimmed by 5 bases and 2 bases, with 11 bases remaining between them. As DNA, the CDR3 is TGCGCCAGCAGTCCCTGGGGATACACAGATACGCAGTATTTT. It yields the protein CASSPWGYTDTQYF.